One and the same sample provided the 24 T cell receptor beta chains below, sequenced in a study of shared clonotypes between healthy human individuals. The protocol was immunoSEQ multiplex PCR, while the TCRdb copy is restricted to in-frame clones and leaves out a portion. The sample holds millions of clones, about 92% seen once. Material for sequencing was naive CD4+ T cells sorted from blood. The subset was: CD45RA+ positively selected. These receptors were obtained from a man aged 18 to 30 in good health.

The genes are TRBV5-1 and TRBJ1-4; a weak D match, TRBD1 (6 bases). CDR3 size: 15 residues. V was pared by 5 bases and J by 2 bases, with 13 bases between. CDR1 is SGHRS, CDR2 YFSETQ, per germline. The CDR3 coding sequence is TGCGCCAGCAGGACAACAGGGTTTACTAATGAAAAACTGTTTTTT. Amino acid sequence: CASRTTGFTNEKLFF.

Note on this clone: The same CDR3 can be traced to other DNA sequences in this sample. The chain is built from TRBV11-2 and TRBJ2-7; the match to TRBD1 covers 7 bases. The CDR3 runs 12 residues. The V segment lost 5 bases and the J segment 5 bases; nucleotides outside the gene matches: 3. The germline V gene has CDR1 SGHAT and CDR2 FQNNGV. The CDR3 is CASSRDRDEQYF. The CDR3 coding sequence is TGTGCCAGCAGCCGAGACAGGGACGAGCAGTACTTC.

The chain has TRBV6-1 and TRBJ1-5; unclear D gene. Germline V CDR1 and CDR2: MNHNS, SASEGT. Trimming removed 1 base at V and 0 bases at J, with 13 bases between. This CDR3 comprises 17 residues. The CDR3 DNA follows: TGTGCCAGCAGTGAAGGAGATAAGGGATATAGCAATCAGCCCCAGCATTTT. Translation gives CASSEGDKGYSNQPQHF.

The chain recombines TRBV7-2 with TRBJ1-2, with D possibly being TRBD1 (6 bases). CDR1 and CDR2 from the germline V gene are SGHTA and FQGNSA. Between the trimmed V and J ends, which lost 3 bases and 5 bases, there was a span of 13 bases. The CDR3 length is 14 residues. CDR3 region: CASSFWGQGYGYTF. The CDR3 DNA sequence: TGTGCCAGCAGCTTCTGGGGCCAGGGGTATGGCTACACCTTC.

This rearrangement joins TRBV12-5 to TRBJ2-7, with D possibly being TRBD1 (5 bases). Trimming shortened V by 2 bases and J by 7 bases, and 15 bases separated the two germline ends. CDR3 length: 14 amino acids. Germline V CDR1 and CDR2: LGHNT, FRNRAP. The CDR3: CASGLPSQGTEQYF. The DNA for the CDR3 is TGTGCTAGTGGTTTGCCCTCCCAGGGAACGGAGCAGTACTTC. Combining the CDR3 with reference TRBV12-5 and TRBJ2-7 gives the whole variable domain DARVTQTPRHKVTEMGQEVTMRCQPILGHNTVFWYRQTMMQGLELLAYFRNRAPLDDSGMPKDRFSAEMPDATLATLKIQPSEPRDSAVYFCASGLPSQGTEQYFGPGTRLTVT.

The rearrangement joins TRBV6-6 to TRBJ1-5; TRBD1 is a possible D gene (5 bases). Germline-derived CDR1 and CDR2 are MNHNY and SVGAGI (reference sequence). The CDR3 sequence is 15 residues long. The V end was cut by 2 bases, the J end by 1 base, with 9 bases between. CDR3 loop: CASSYPGGSNQPQHF. The CDR3 region has the DNA TGTGCCAGCAGTTACCCGGGGGGGAGCAATCAGCCCCAGCATTTT.

A single count supports this clone. The gene calls are TRBV15 and TRBJ2-7, with D tentatively TRBD1 (5 bases). Looked up from germline, CDR1 is LNHNV and CDR2 is YYDKDF (reference sequence). The CDR3 is 14 amino acids. Trimming took off 3 bases at V and 3 bases at J, with 12 bases between the two ends. This chain's CDR3 is CATSRQGAVYEQYF. The CDR3 DNA reads TGTGCCACCAGCAGGCAAGGGGCTGTCTACGAGCAGTACTTC.

This sequence joins TRBV7-2 and TRBJ2-3, with 12 nucleotides matching TRBD2. The CDR3 is 16 residues long. Trimming cost V 4 bases and J 2 bases; bases outside gene matches: 4. Looked up from germline, CDR1 is SGHTA and CDR2 is FQGNSA. This CDR3 is CASSSLAGGITDTQYF. The CDR3 DNA sequence: TGTGCCAGCAGCTCACTAGCGGGAGGTATCACAGATACGCAGTATTTT.

The CDR3 bases are TGTGCCAGCAGTGAAGGGGATCTGGCGGGGACCTTCTCTGGGGCCAACGTCCTGACTTTC. Encoded protein: CASSEGDLAGTFSGANVLTF. The chain couples TRBV6-1 to TRBJ2-6; D is perhaps TRBD2 (6 bases). This CDR3 is 20 amino acids long. The germline V and J ends were trimmed by 1 base and 0 bases, with 19 bases remaining between them. Germline V gene data show CDR1 as MNHNS and CDR2 as SASEGT.

The chain recombines TRBV6-5 with TRBJ2-1, with 9 bases lining up with TRBD2. The junction had 11 bases not matched to a gene; V was cut back by 5 bases and J by 9 bases. The CDR3 is 15 amino acids. Germline lookup yields CDR1 MNHEY and CDR2 SVGAGI. As DNA, the CDR3 is TGTGCCAGCAGTAGCGGGAGGTCCCACGTAGCTGAGCAGTTCTTC. Protein: CASSSGRSHVAEQFF.

Written as DNA, the CDR3 is TGTGCCAGCGGTAGACAGGGGTTACCCCAGCATTTT. Amino acid sequence: CASGRQGLPQHF. This chain uses TRBV6-5 with TRBJ1-5, with 8 bases lining up with TRBD1. The ends lost 8 bases at V and 10 bases at J; junction bases unmatched: 7. CDR1 MNHEY and CDR2 SVGAGI come from the germline V gene. CDR3 length: 12 residues.

The genes are TRBV18 and TRBJ2-2; 8 bases line up with TRBD2. From germline, CDR1 is KGHSH and CDR2 LQKENI. The CDR3 has 17 amino acids. The V and J ends lost 5 bases and 2 bases, in that order; junction bases with no gene match: 10. The DNA of the CDR3 is TGTGCCAGCTCAGCTGCTGTAGCGGGACCAAACACCGGGGAGCTGTTTTTT. Translated: CASSAAVAGPNTGELFF.

This clone was seen just once. The rearrangement links TRBV29-1 to TRBJ2-6; D possibly corresponds to TRBD2 (6 bases). V lost 6 bases and J lost 3, with 15 bases in between. The germline CDR1 and CDR2 sequences are SQVTM and ANQGSEA. The CDR3 is 15 residues long. The CDR3 is CSVREMGIGANVLTF. The DNA of the CDR3 is TGCAGCGTCCGGGAGATGGGCATTGGGGCCAACGTCCTGACTTTC.

The chain joins TRBV27 to TRBJ2-1; D is perhaps TRBD2 (6 bases). The germline gives CDR1 MNHEY, CDR2 SMNVEV (reference sequence). Between the trimmed V and J ends, which lost 1 base and 1 base, there was a span of 17 bases. The CDR3 covers 18 residues. The CDR3 protein is CASSLLTGSGPSYNEQFF. In nucleotides, the CDR3 is TGTGCCAGCAGTTTATTAACCGGGAGTGGGCCTTCCTACAATGAGCAGTTCTTC.

The V gene is TRBV5-1, the J gene TRBJ1-4; 7 bases match TRBD1. CDR3 size: 15 residues. The V and J ends lost 4 bases and 2 bases, in that order; junction bases with no gene match: 5. The germline V gene has CDR1 SGHRS and CDR2 YFSETQ. This CDR3 reads CASSTQGNTNEKLFF. The CDR3 DNA is TGCGCCAGCAGCACACAGGGGAACACTAATGAAAAACTGTTTTTT. The whole variable domain, remainder taken from reference TRBV5-1 and TRBJ1-4, is KAGVTQTPRYLIKTRGQQVTLSCSPISGHRSVSWYQQTPGQGLQFLFEYFSETQRNKGNFPGRFSGRQFSNSRSEMNVSTLELGDSALYLCASSTQGNTNEKLFFGSGTQLSVL.

The genes are TRBV7-6 and TRBJ2-7, with 8 bases identical to TRBD2. J lost 6 bases, V lost 5 bases, and 9 bases had no gene match. Per the germline V gene, CDR1 is SGHVS and CDR2 is FNYEAQ. The CDR3 runs to 14 residues. Written as DNA, the CDR3 is TGTGCCAGCAGCCCCCGGGAGGGGCCCGCCGAGCAGTACTTC. It specifies CASSPREGPAEQYF. The full variable domain, in which reference TRBV7-6 and TRBJ2-7 provide the parts outside the CDR3, is GAGVSQSPRYKVTKRGQDVALRCDPISGHVSLYWYRQALGQGPEFLTYFNYEAQQDKSGLPNDRFSAERPEGSISTLTIQRTEQRDSAMYRCASSPREGPAEQYFGPGTRLTVT.

The rearrangement uses TRBV30 and TRBJ1-6; D uncertain. Trimming stripped 3 bases from V and 9 bases from J, with 24 bases between. Germline V gives CDR1 GTSNPN, CDR2 SVGIG (reference sequence). This CDR3 comprises 17 residues. The CDR3: CAWRPGIPLSGSSPLHF. The CDR3 bases are TGTGCCTGGAGACCGGGGATACCCCTTTCCGGGAGTTCACCCCTCCACTTT.

CDR3 loop: CASRMDRANTGELFF. The CDR3, as DNA: TGTGCCAGCAGGATGGACAGGGCCAACACCGGGGAGCTGTTTTTT. The chain couples TRBV6-1 to TRBJ2-2, with TRBD1 matching over 8 bases. Germline values: CDR1 MNHNS, CDR2 SASEGT. V trimming: 6 bases; J trimming: 2 bases; junction bases outside the gene matches: 5. CDR3 size: 15 residues.

This rearrangement joins TRBV9 to TRBJ1-2; D is ambiguous. This CDR3 contains 14 residues. V was trimmed by 5 bases and J by 3 bases, leaving 14 bases between them. Looked up from germline, CDR1 is SGDLS and CDR2 is YYNGEE. CDR3: CASRKSEVDYGYTF. The CDR3 coding sequence is TGTGCCAGCAGGAAGTCGGAGGTAGACTATGGCTACACCTTC.

This chain links TRBV7-2 with TRBJ2-2; 10 nucleotides line up with TRBD1. The V segment lost 1 base and the J segment 5 bases; nucleotides outside the gene matches: 1. This CDR3 is 15 amino acids long. Germline V CDR1 and CDR2: SGHTA, FQGNSA. The CDR3 spells CASSLGQGATGELFF. CDR3 DNA sequence: TGTGCCAGCAGCTTAGGACAGGGGGCAACCGGGGAGCTGTTTTTT.

The genes are TRBV6-5 and TRBJ2-7; TRBD2 aligns across 12 bases. V dropped 0 bases and J dropped 4; count of bases not matched to a gene: 4. Looked up from germline, CDR1 is MNHEY and CDR2 is SVGAGI. The length of the CDR3 is 16 residues. The CDR3 nucleotides are TGTGCCAGCAGTTACTCCCTAGCGGGAGGGATTTACGAGCAGTACTTC. This translates into CASSYSLAGGIYEQYF.

This clone was counted only a few times. The rearrangement uses TRBV6-5 and TRBJ1-2; D uncertain. The ends were cut back, 0 bases at V and 8 bases at J, with 10 bases in the middle. Germline V gene sequence: CDR1 MNHEY, CDR2 SVGAGI. The CDR3 contains 13 residues. The CDR3 protein is CASSYSFGNGYTF. In DNA, the CDR3 is TGTGCCAGCAGTTACTCGTTTGGGAACGGCTACACCTTC.

The gene calls are TRBV15 and TRBJ2-1; TRBD1 agrees at 8 bases. This CDR3 region has 16 residues. The germline gives CDR1 LNHNV, CDR2 YYDKDF (reference sequence). J gave up 4 bases and V 0 bases, and 5 bases lay outside the gene matches. The CDR3 DNA reads as TGTGCCACCAGCAGAGATACAGGGGGGACTTACAATGAGCAGTTCTTC. Translation: CATSRDTGGTYNEQFF.

The chain carries TRBV19 and TRBJ1-5, with TRBD1 matching over 10 bases. Unmatched junction bases numbered 10, after V lost 10 bases and J lost 4 bases. This CDR3 has 15 residues. From germline, CDR1 is LNHDA and CDR2 SQIVND (reference sequence). This CDR3 is CATTGQGIANQPQHF. CDR3 DNA: TGTGCCACGACGGGACAGGGGATAGCAAATCAGCCCCAGCATTTT.